This TCR beta chain was captured in a study of blood T cell repertoires in COVID-19. Profiling relied on immunoSEQ multiplex PCR, and the TCRdb table lists in-frame clones only, not all of them. The sample contains some 100,000 clones, about 90% of which appear only once. Trimming pared 5 bases from V and 11 bases from J, leaving 15 bases between. From germline, CDR1 is SGHTA and CDR2 FQGNSA. The CDR3 totals 12 residues. The rearrangement joins TRBV7-2 to TRBJ2-5; tentatively, D is TRBD2 (6 bases). The sample consisted of peripheral blood. This TCR was sampled from a man aged 25 to 40 in a cohort sampled during active COVID-19. CDR3 in DNA: TGTGCCAGCAGCATCGGAGGGTCCGTTCAGTACTTC. Translating it yields CASSIGGSVQYF.